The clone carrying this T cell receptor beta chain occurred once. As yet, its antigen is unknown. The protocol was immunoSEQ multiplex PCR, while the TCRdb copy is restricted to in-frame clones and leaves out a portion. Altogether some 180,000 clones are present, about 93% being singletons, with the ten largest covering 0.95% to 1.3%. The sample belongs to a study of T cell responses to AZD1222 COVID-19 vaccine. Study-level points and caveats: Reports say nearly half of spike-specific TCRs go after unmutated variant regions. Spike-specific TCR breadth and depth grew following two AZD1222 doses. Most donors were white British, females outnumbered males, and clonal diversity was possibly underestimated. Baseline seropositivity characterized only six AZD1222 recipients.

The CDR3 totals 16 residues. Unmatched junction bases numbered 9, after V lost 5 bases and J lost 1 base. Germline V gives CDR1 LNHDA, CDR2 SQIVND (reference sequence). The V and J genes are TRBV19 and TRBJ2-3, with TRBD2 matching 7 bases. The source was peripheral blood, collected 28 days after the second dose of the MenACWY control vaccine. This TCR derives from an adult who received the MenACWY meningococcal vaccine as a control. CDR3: CASSDPSGARTDTQYF. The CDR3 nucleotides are TGTGCCAGTAGTGACCCCAGCGGGGCCCGCACAGATACGCAGTATTTT.